The 7 T cell receptor beta chains in this list originate from one sample, sequenced in a study of blood T cells in healthy people across ages (dated by TCRdb to about 2015). Receptors were amplified or captured by 5' RACE. Sequenced using an Illumina HiSeq 2500. A second PCR of about 7 to 12 cycles was run with a J-beta primer mix and a sample-barcoded 5' primer. The public reads were reprocessed in TCRdb via fastp at Q25 and MiXCR, keeping in-frame beta chains. Rows matching on CDR3 protein sequence are summarized as one entry with the most common DNA and genes. A total of roughly 1,700,000 distinct CDR3 sequences appear in this sample, approximately 28% of them only once. Roughly 8% of the sample is taken by the ten largest. The sequenced material came from blood. All receptors come from a woman between 25 and 40 years old in good health.

DNA for the CDR3: TGCGCCAGCAGTGTACTAGCGGACTACGAGCAGTACTTC. It specifies CASSVLADYEQYF. The chain carries TRBV10-2 and TRBJ2-7; 8 bases are a match to TRBD2. Germline lookup yields CDR1 WSHSY and CDR2 SAAADI. This CDR3 has 13 residues. Trimming took 4 bases from V and 3 from J; bases not matched to a gene: 2.

The chain couples TRBV5-1 to TRBJ2-1; TRBD2 aligns across 7 bases. The germline V gene has CDR1 SGHRS and CDR2 YFSETQ. V gave up 3 bases and J gave up 3 bases; unmatched junction bases: 9. CDR3 length equals 16 residues. The DNA of the CDR3 is TGCGCCAGCAGCTCCAACTTAGGACTAGACTACAATGAGCAGTTCTTC. Its protein is CASSSNLGLDYNEQFF.

V is TRBV7-8 and J is TRBJ1-2, with D uncertain. This CDR3 has 15 amino acids. The germline CDR1 and CDR2 sequences are SGHVS and FQNEAQ. With 2 bases removed from V and 8 bases from J, the gap between germline ends came to 18 bases. CDR3 bases: TGTGCCAGCAGCTTATCCTCCGCGGCCCGCGGGGGCTACACCTTC. Translating gives CASSLSSAARGGYTF.

This rearrangement joins TRBV21-1 to TRBJ2-4; TRBD1 is the table's D call, not checked against the DNA. TRBV21-1 is noted as a pseudogene. The CDR3 is made up of 14 amino acids. CDR3 nucleotide sequence: TGTGCCAGCAGTTGGGACAAAGCCAAAAACATTCAGTACTTC. Amino acids: CASSWDKAKNIQYF.

The gene calls are TRBV28 and TRBJ2-1; maybe TRBD1 (5 bases). The CDR3 runs to 12 residues. V lost 7 bases and J 10 bases, leaving 14 bases between the germline ends. Per germline, CDR1 MDHEN and CDR2 SYDVKM. The CDR3 sequence: CASTGWGYEQFF. In DNA, the CDR3 is TGTGCCAGCACAGGGTGGGGTTACGAGCAGTTCTTC.

This rearrangement joins TRBV29-1 to TRBJ1-5; D perhaps matches TRBD1 (5 bases). Trimming removed 0 bases at V and 2 bases at J, with 8 bases between. The germline V gene has CDR1 SQVTM and CDR2 ANQGSEA. This CDR3 contains 14 residues. The CDR3 spells CSVEDEQGNQPQHF. In DNA, the CDR3 is TGCAGCGTTGAAGATGAACAGGGCAATCAGCCCCAGCATTTT.

This clonotype was seen more than once but under ten times. The chain joins TRBV20-1 to TRBJ2-5, with D hard to call. From germline, CDR1 is DFQATT and CDR2 SNEGSKA (reference sequence). The CDR3 has 16 residues. The V and J ends lost 1 base and 5 bases respectively, with 20 bases between them. The CDR3 DNA reads as TGCAGTGCTAGAGGCCCTTTGGGCGTGTTCGGGGAGACCCAGTACTTC. Protein: CSARGPLGVFGETQYF.